This is a list of T cell receptor beta chains from one sample in a study of glioma-infiltrating T cells after dendritic cell vaccination. Here immunoSEQ multiplex PCR was the method, and the copy in TCRdb shows in-frame clones only, minus some. The repertoire consists of approximately 50,000 clones, with 89% occurring once and the leading ten covering less than 6.5%. The starting material was blood, obtained after dendritic cell vaccination. These receptors were obtained from a human donor with glioblastoma. The CDR3 runs from the conserved cysteine through the conserved F or W. Fields, in order: CDR3 protein, CDR3 DNA, V gene, D gene, J gene, clone size. D genes are given only for firm matches. Some rows mark clone size as missing; the rest say once, few, many or name a class of expanded clone.

CASSLGSADTQYF,TGTGCCAGCAGCTTAGGTTCGGCAGATACGCAGTATTTT,TRBV7-9,.,TRBJ2-3,once
CASSLAPGRGNQPQHF,TGTGCCAGCAGCTTGGCCCCCGGGAGGGGCAATCAGCCCCAGCATTTT,TRBV13,.,TRBJ1-5,few
CASSLGPPGETQYF,TGTGCCAGCAGCTTAGGTCCCCCGGGGGAGACCCAGTACTTC,TRBV7-9,.,TRBJ2-5,.
CASSLAPTTYEQYF,TGCGCCAGCAGCTTGGCCCCCACTACCTACGAGCAGTACTTC,TRBV5-1,.,TRBJ2-7,.
CAIRTGIKETQYF,TGTGCCATCAGGACAGGGATAAAAGAGACCCAGTACTTC,TRBV10-3,TRBD1,TRBJ2-5,.
CASSFSVLTSPHTGELFF,TGTGCCAGCAGCTTTAGCGTATTGACCTCACCCCACACCGGGGAGCTGTTTTTT,TRBV7-8,.,TRBJ2-2,.
CASSSGILYGYTF,TGTGCCAGCAGTTCCGGGATTCTTTATGGCTACACCTTC,TRBV28,.,TRBJ1-2,.
CASSYSKRGNEQFF,TGTGCCAGCAGTTACTCGAAGCGGGGCAATGAGCAGTTCTTC,TRBV6-5,TRBD2,TRBJ2-1,.
CASSPLAGGRTQYF,TGTGCCAGCAGCCCCCTTGCAGGGGGGAGGACCCAGTACTTC,TRBV7-2,.,TRBJ2-5,.
CASGRLNYGYTF,TGTGCCAGCGGGAGGCTAAACTATGGCTACACCTTC,TRBV28,.,TRBJ1-2,.
CASSVTGGRFQDEQFF,TGTGCCAGCAGCGTGACAGGGGGCCGGTTTCAAGATGAGCAGTTCTTC,TRBV9,TRBD1,TRBJ2-1,.
CASRGTATGAAETQYF,TGTGCCAGCAGGGGAACAGCAACAGGGGCGGCAGAGACCCAGTACTTC,TRBV7-9,TRBD1,TRBJ2-5,.
CASSLGRRGSTEAFF,TGTGCCAGCAGCTTGGGGCGGAGGGGATCAACTGAAGCTTTCTTT,TRBV5-6,.,TRBJ1-1,.
CASSVGGSDVYEQYF,TGTGCCAGCAGCGTAGGCGGGAGCGACGTTTACGAGCAGTACTTC,TRBV9,TRBD2,TRBJ2-7,.
CASSLAPPGTSGYEQYF,TGCGCCAGCAGCTTGGCTCCGCCTGGGACTAGCGGTTACGAGCAGTACTTC,TRBV5-1,TRBD2,TRBJ2-7,.
CASSVTSGRGETQYF,TGTGCCAGTAGTGTGACTAGCGGGAGAGGAGAGACCCAGTACTTC,TRBV19,TRBD2,TRBJ2-5,.
CAISADTGNTEAFF,TGTGCCATCAGTGCGGACACGGGGAACACTGAAGCTTTCTTT,TRBV10-3,.,TRBJ1-1,.
CASSFSGPSYNEQFF,TGTGCCAGCAGCTTCAGCGGGCCCTCCTACAATGAGCAGTTCTTC,TRBV6-5,.,TRBJ2-1,.
CASSSLGAPYGYTF,TGTGCCAGCAGTTCCCTGGGGGCTCCCTATGGCTACACCTTC,TRBV28,.,TRBJ1-2,.
CASSYRGGTTKNIQYF,TGTGCCAGCAGTTACCGCGGCGGGACGACCAAAAACATTCAGTACTTC,TRBV6-5,.,TRBJ2-4,.
CASSSRLAGYMEQFF,TGCGCCAGCAGTTCTCGTCTAGCGGGGTACATGGAGCAGTTCTTC,TRBV5-1,TRBD2,TRBJ2-1,once
CASSYPTGTGLREQFF,TGTGCCAGCAGTTACCCTACCGGGACAGGGTTAAGGGAGCAGTTCTTC,TRBV6-5,TRBD1,TRBJ2-1,.
CASRGGQLRTEAFF,TGTGCCAGCAGGGGGGGTCAGTTAAGGACTGAAGCTTTCTTT,TRBV27,.,TRBJ1-1,.
CASSGAVPPYEQYF,TGTGCCAGCAGCGGGGCAGTGCCCCCCTACGAGCAGTACTTC,TRBV5-8,.,TRBJ2-7,.
CASREVGVDTQYF,TGTGCCAGCAGGGAGGTGGGAGTAGATACGCAGTATTTT,TRBV2,.,TRBJ2-3,.
CASSQGTGVPTGELFF,TGTGCCAGCAGTCAAGGGACAGGGGTCCCCACCGGGGAGCTGTTTTTT,TRBV27,TRBD1,TRBJ2-2,once
CASSPTPTYYGYTF,TGCGCCAGCAGCCCCACACCCACATACTATGGCTACACCTTC,TRBV5-1,.,TRBJ1-2,.
CASSSTSGEETQYF,TGTGCCAGCAGCTCAACTAGCGGAGAAGAGACCCAGTACTTC,TRBV5-4,TRBD2,TRBJ2-5,.